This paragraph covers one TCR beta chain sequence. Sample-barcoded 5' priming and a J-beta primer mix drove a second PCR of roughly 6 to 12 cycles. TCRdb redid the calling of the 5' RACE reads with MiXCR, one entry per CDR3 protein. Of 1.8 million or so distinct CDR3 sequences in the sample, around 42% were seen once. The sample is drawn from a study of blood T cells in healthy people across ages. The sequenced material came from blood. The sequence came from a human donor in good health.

The CDR3 loop is CAISESARTGGNEQFF. The CDR3 coding sequence is TGTGCCATCAGTGAGTCAGCTAGGACAGGGGGCAATGAGCAGTTCTTC. The chain has TRBV10-3 and TRBJ2-1; TRBD1 matches at 10 bases. The CDR3 totals 16 residues. Germline CDR1 ENHRY, CDR2 SYGVKD. The ends lost 0 bases at V and 6 bases at J; junction bases unmatched: 5.